This TCR beta chain was sequenced during a study of regulatory and conventional T cells in RAG deficiency. Study findings and constraints: Sorted Omenn CD25-high CD127-low cells may not be bona fide Tregs. Patient subsets had shorter CDR3s; Omenn Treg-Tconv overlap exceeded 90%. Shannon entropy fell and Simpson indices rose in RAG-deficient patients.

Libraries were prepared by immunoSEQ multiplex PCR; TCRdb keeps only in-frame clonotypes and omits some of them. The data contain tens of thousands of clones, about nine tenths of them singletons. Of note for this clone: Its antigen is still unknown.

The sorted conventional CD4+ T cells were CD25-low and CD127-high, with genomic DNA sequenced. This CDR3 contains 14 residues. V lost 0 bases to trimming and J lost 3 bases, with 8 bases between them. Germline loops: CDR1 MNHEY, CDR2 SVGAGI. These sequences were also reported in another study, on regulatory T cells. This second report adds: Amplification used 52 TRBV primers and 13 TRBJ primers.

J is TRBJ2-5 and V is TRBV6-5; no reliable D call. The sample comprised CD4+ effector T cells sorted from blood. This TCR was sampled from a human donor in good health. The CDR3 DNA sequence: TGTGCCAGCAGTTACTCGTCCGATAAAGAGACCCAGTACTTC. It translates to CASSYSSDKETQYF.